The source of this T cell receptor beta chain is a study of PD-1 blockade in classical Hodgkin lymphoma. Broader study findings: The authors excluded patients who started nivolumab under 1 year after ASCT. Although disease activity or prior therapy may be involved, causes of the repertoire differences remain undefined. The CD4+ diversity rise by C4D1 was clearest in complete responders.

Specified time point: cycle 4 day 1 (C4D1), after around six weeks of nivolumab. Every patient relapsed after autologous stem cell transplantation, and brentuximab vedotin exposure varied. TCRdb's table, derived via immunoSEQ multiplex PCR, lists solely in-frame clones and lacks some. The sample carries about 64,000 clones, around 90% recorded once. The CDR3 runs to 20 residues. The germline CDR1 and CDR2 sequences are MGHRA and YSYEKL. V lost 0 bases, J lost 0 bases, and 13 bases stayed unmatched. In the case of this clone: Its antigen is currently unknown.

This clonotype originated in a human donor with classical Hodgkin lymphoma. The chain recombines TRBV4-1 with TRBJ2-1, with 8 bases that match TRBD1. The sequenced sample was peripheral blood mononuclear cells (PBMCs), obtained before the fourth cycle of nivolumab. CDR3 region: CASSQELGTGVFSSYNEQFF. Written as DNA, the CDR3 is TGCGCCAGCAGCCAAGAATTGGGGACAGGAGTTTTTAGCTCCTACAATGAGCAGTTCTTC.